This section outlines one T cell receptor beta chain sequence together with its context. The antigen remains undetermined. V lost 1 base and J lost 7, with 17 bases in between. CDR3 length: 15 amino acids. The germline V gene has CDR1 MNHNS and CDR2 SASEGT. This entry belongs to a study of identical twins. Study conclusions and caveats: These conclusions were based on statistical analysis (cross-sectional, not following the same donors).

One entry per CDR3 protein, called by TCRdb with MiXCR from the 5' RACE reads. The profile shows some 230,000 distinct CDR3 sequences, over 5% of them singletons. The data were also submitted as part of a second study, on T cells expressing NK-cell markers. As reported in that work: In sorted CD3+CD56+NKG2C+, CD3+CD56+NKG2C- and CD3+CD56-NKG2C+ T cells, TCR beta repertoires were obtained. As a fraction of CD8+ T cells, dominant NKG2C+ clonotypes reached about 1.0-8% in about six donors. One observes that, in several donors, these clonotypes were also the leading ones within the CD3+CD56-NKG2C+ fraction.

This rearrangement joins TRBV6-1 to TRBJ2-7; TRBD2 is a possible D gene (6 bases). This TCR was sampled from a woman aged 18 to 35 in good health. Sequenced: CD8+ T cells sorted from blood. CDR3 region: CASSEGGLAFEEQYF. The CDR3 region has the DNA TGTGCCAGCAGTGAAGGAGGGCTAGCGTTTGAAGAGCAGTACTTC.